This T cell receptor (beta chain) originates from a study of OX40 agonist ivuxolimab in advanced cancers. Points from the study as a whole: In the 0.1 to 3.0 mg/kg range, CD4+ and CD8+ blood T cells had expanded clonally by week 6. Expanded peripheral T cells had an undetermined antigen specificity.

The CDR3 is 11 residues long. Germline CDR1 and CDR2: DFQATT and SNEGSKA (reference sequence). V was shortened by 2 bases and J by 4 bases, with 6 bases between the two germline ends. Generated by immunoSEQ multiplex PCR, the TCRdb table keeps only in-frame clones and is missing some. This table holds tens of thousands of clones, under 90% found once. Concerning this clone: Its target is unknown.

The receptor comes from an adult with an advanced solid tumor such as melanoma, head and neck, liver or kidney cancer. This sample comprised CD4+ or CD8+ T cells sorted from blood, obtained in a trial of the OX40 agonist ivuxolimab. The chain links TRBV20-1 to TRBJ2-7; D not certain. Here the CDR3 reads CSARTPYEQYF. The CDR3 nucleotides read TGCAGTGCTAGAACCCCGTACGAGCAGTACTTC.